This TCR beta chain comes out of a study of early T cells in non-severe SARS-CoV-2 infection. Background on the study: Sequenced material consisted of bulk RNA (from unsorted whole blood), and chains were unpaired.

V lost 7 bases and J lost 3, with 10 bases in between. The V gene's germline CDR1 is SQVTM and CDR2 ANQGSEA. The CDR3 is 11 amino acids. Study findings and constraints: CD4 and private specificities were missed by VDJdb matching, which favored anti-spike CD8 responses.

In the library, individual cDNA molecules carried attached unique molecular identifiers. TCRdb recomputed calls from the 5' RACE reads with MiXCR, one row per CDR3 protein. Among 75,000 to 80,000 distinct CDR3 sequences listed, more than 9% were seen once. This clonotype was seen only a few times. Its antigen remains unknown. This TCR derives from an adult who was a healthcare worker with PCR-confirmed SARS-CoV-2 infection or an uninfected control (not recorded which). Specimen: whole blood. The genes are TRBV29-1 and TRBJ2-7, with D perhaps TRBD2 (6 bases). CDR3 in amino acids: CSGGTDYEQYF. CDR3 nucleotide sequence: TGCAGCGGTGGGACTGACTACGAGCAGTACTTC.